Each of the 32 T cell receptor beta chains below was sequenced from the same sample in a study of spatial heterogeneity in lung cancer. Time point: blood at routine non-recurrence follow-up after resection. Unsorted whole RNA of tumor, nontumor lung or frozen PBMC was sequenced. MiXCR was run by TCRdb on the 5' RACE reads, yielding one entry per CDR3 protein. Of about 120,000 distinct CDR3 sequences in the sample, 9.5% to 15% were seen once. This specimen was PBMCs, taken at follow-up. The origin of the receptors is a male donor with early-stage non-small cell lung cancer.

The CDR3 loop is CASSLDGGALYNEQFF. The CDR3, as DNA: TGTGCCAGCAGCTTAGACGGGGGGGCCCTCTACAATGAGCAGTTCTTC. This rearrangement joins TRBV7-3 to TRBJ2-1; TRBD2 matches at 8 bases. This CDR3 is built from 16 residues. The V gene end was trimmed by 2 bases and the J gene end by 3 bases; junction bases not matched to a gene: 6. The germline gives CDR1 SGHTA, CDR2 FQGTGA.

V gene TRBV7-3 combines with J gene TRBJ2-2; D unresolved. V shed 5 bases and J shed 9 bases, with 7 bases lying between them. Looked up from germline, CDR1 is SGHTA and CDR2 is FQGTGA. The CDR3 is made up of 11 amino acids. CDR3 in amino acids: CASSRARELFF. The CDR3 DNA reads TGTGCCAGCAGCCGGGCGCGGGAGCTGTTTTTT.

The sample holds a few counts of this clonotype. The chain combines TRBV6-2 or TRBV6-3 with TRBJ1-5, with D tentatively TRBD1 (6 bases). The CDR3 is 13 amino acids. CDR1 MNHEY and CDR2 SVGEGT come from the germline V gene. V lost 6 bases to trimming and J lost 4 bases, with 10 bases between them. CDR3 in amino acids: CASSTGKNQPQHF. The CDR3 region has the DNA TGTGCCAGCAGCACAGGGAAAAATCAGCCCCAGCATTTT.

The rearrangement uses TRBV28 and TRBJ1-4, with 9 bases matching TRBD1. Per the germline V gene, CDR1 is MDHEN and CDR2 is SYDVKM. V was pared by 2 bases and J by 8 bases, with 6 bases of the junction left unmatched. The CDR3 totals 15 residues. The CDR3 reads CASSLRGQGREKLFF. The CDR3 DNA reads TGTGCCAGCAGTTTAAGGGGACAGGGCCGGGAAAAACTGTTTTTT.

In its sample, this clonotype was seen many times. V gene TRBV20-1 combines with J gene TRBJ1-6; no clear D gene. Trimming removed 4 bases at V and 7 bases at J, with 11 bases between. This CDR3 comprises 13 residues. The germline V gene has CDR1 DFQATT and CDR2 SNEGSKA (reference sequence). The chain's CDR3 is CSANVVTNSPLHF. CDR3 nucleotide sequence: TGCAGTGCTAATGTGGTAACCAATTCACCCCTCCACTTT.

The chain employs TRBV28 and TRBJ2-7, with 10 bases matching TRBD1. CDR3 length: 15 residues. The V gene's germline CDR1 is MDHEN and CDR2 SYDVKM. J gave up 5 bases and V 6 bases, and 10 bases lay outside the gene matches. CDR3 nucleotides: TGTGCCAGCAGCCCACCCGGGACAGGGGTCCACGAGCAGTACTTC. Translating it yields CASSPPGTGVHEQYF.

CDR3 region: CASSEDRGRQETQYF. The CDR3 DNA sequence: TGTGCCAGCAGTGAGGACAGGGGGCGGCAAGAGACCCAGTACTTC. The chain employs TRBV2 and TRBJ2-5; 11 nucleotides match TRBD1. This CDR3 has 15 residues. After removal of 3 bases from V and 2 bases from J, the junction contained 2 bases not matched to a gene. The germline gives CDR1 SNHLY, CDR2 FYNNEI. Variable domain in full (rest from reference TRBV2 and TRBJ2-5): EPEVTQTPSHQVTQMGQEVILRCVPISNHLYFYWYRQILGQKVEFLVSFYNNEISEKSEIFDDQFSVERPDGSNFTLKIRSTKLEDSAMYFCASSEDRGRQETQYFGPGTRLLVL.

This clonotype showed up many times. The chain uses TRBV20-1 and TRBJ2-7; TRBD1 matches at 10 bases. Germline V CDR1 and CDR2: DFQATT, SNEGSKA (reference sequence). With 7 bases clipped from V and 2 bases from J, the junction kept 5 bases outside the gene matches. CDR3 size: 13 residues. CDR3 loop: CSVPGTGAYEQYF. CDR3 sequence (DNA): TGCAGTGTTCCCGGGACAGGGGCCTACGAGCAGTACTTC.

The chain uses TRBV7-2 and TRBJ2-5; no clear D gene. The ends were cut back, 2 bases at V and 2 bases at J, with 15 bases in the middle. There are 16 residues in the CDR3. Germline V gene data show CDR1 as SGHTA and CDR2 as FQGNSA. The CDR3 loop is CASSLRPNEPQETQYF. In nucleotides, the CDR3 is TGTGCCAGCAGCTTACGACCGAACGAACCTCAAGAGACCCAGTACTTC.

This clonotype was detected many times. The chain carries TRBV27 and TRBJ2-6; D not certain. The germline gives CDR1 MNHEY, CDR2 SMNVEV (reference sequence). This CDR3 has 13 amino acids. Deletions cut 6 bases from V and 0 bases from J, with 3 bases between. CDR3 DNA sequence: TGTGCCAGCAGCCCCTCTGGGGCCAACGTCCTGACTTTC. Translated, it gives CASSPSGANVLTF.

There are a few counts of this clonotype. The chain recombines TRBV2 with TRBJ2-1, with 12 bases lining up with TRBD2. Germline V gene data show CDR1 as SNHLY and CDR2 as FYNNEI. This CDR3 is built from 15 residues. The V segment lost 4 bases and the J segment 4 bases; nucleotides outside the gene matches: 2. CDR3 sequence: CASSVTSGGYNEQFF. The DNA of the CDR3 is TGTGCCAGCAGTGTGACTAGCGGGGGATACAATGAGCAGTTCTTC.

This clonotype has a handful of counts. The CDR3 nucleotides read TGCGCCTCCAAGGGTTTAGCGATCCAAGAGACCCAGTACTTC. Translated, it gives CASKGLAIQETQYF. This sequence joins TRBV10-2 and TRBJ2-5, with D possibly matching TRBD2 (5 bases). Between the trimmed V and J ends, which lost 11 bases and 1 base, there was a span of 17 bases. The CDR3 totals 14 residues. CDR1 and CDR2 from the germline V gene are WSHSY and SAAADI.

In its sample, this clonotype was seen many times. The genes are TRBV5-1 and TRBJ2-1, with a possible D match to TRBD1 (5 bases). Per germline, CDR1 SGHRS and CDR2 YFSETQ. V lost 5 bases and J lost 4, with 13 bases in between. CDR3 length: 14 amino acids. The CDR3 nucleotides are TGCGCCAGCAGTGACAGACTCACATACAATGAGCAGTTCTTC. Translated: CASSDRLTYNEQFF. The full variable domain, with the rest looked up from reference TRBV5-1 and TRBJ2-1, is KAGVTQTPRYLIKTRGQQVTLSCSPISGHRSVSWYQQTPGQGLQFLFEYFSETQRNKGNFPGRFSGRQFSNSRSEMNVSTLELGDSALYLCASSDRLTYNEQFFGPGTRLTVL.

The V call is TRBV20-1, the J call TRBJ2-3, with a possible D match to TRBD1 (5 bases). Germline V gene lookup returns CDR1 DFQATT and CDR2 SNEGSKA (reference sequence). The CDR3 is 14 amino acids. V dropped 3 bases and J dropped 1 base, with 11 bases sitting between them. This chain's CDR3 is CSARQGAGTDTQYF. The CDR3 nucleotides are TGCAGTGCTAGGCAAGGGGCTGGCACAGATACGCAGTATTTT.

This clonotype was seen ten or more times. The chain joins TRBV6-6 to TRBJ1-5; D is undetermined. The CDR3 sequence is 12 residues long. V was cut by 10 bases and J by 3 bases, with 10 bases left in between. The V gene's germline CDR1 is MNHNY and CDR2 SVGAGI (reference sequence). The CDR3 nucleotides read TGTGCCACTCGACACGTCAATCAGCCCCAGCATTTT. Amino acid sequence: CATRHVNQPQHF.

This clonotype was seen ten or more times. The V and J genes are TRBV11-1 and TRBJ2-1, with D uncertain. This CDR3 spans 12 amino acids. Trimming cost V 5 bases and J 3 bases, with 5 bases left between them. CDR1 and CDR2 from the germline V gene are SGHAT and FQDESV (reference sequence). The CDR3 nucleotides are TGTGCCAGCAGCCCCATCTACAATGAGCAGTTCTTC. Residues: CASSPIYNEQFF.

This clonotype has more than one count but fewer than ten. CDR3 bases: TGCGCCAGCAGCACCGGGACCCACCTGCAAGAGACCCAGTACTTC. Its protein is CASSTGTHLQETQYF. The genes are TRBV5-1 and TRBJ2-5; the D call may be TRBD1 or TRBD2 (5 bases each). This CDR3 has 15 amino acids. Germline values: CDR1 SGHRS, CDR2 YFSETQ. The V end lost 4 bases, the J end lost 2 bases, and 15 bases lay between the germline ends.

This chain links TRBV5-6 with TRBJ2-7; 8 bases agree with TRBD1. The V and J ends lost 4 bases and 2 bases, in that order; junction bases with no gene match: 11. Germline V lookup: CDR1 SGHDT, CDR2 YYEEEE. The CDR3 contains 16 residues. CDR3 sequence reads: CASSSDPGQVPYEQYF. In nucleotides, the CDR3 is TGTGCCAGCAGCAGTGACCCGGGACAGGTACCCTACGAGCAGTACTTC.

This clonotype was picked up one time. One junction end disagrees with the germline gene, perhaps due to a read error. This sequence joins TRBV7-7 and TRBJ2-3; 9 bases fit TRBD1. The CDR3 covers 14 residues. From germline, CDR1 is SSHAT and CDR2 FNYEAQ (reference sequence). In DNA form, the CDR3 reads TGTGCTAGCAGCTTAGCTGGACAGGGGGATACGCAGTATTTT. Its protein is CASSLAGQGDTQYF.

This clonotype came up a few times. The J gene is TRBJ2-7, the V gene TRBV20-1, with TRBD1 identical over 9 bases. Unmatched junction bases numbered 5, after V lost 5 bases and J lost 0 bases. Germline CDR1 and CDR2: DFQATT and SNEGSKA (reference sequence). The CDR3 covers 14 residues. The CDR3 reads CSASLTGGSYEQYF. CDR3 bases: TGCAGTGCTTCGTTGACAGGGGGCTCCTACGAGCAGTACTTC.

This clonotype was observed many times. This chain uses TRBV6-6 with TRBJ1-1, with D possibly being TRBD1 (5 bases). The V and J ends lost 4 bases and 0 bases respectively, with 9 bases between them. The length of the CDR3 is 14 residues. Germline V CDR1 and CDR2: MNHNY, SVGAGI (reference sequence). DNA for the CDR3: TGTGCCAGCAGTTTGGGACGGCTGAACACTGAAGCTTTCTTT. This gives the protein CASSLGRLNTEAFF.

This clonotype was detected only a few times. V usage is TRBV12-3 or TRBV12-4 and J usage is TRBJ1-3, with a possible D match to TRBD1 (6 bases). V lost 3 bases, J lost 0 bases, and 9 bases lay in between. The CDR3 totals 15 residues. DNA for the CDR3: TGTGCCAGCAGTTTTCTACAGGGCTCTGGAAACACCATATATTTT. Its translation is CASSFLQGSGNTIYF.

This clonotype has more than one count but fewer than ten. DNA of the CDR3: TGCGCCAGCAGTGAGGGGACAGCCACAGATACGCAGTATTTT. This sequence encodes CASSEGTATDTQYF. V and J are TRBV10-2 and TRBJ2-3; 7 nucleotides agree with TRBD1. V shed 2 bases, J shed 2 bases, and the junction held 1 base outside the gene matches. Germline V gene lookup returns CDR1 WSHSY and CDR2 SAAADI. The CDR3 covers 14 residues.

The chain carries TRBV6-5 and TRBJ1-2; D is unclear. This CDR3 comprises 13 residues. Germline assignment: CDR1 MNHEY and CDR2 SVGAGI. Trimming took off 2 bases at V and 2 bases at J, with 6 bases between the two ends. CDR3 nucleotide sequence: TGTGCCAGCAGTTACGATGGGAACTATGGCTACACCTTC. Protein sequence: CASSYDGNYGYTF.

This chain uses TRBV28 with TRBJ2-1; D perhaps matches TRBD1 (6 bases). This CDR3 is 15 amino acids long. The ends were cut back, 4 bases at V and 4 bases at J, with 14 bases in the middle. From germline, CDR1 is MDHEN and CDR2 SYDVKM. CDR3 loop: CASSSPGVLYNEQFF. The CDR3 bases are TGTGCCAGCAGTTCGCCAGGGGTCCTTTACAATGAGCAGTTCTTC.

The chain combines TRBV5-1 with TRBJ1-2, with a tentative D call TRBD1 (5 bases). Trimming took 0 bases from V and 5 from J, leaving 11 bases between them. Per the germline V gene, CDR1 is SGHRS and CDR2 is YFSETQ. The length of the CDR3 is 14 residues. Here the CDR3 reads CASSLDEGRYGYTF. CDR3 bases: TGCGCCAGCAGCTTGGATGAGGGGAGGTATGGCTACACCTTC.

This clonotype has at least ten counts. The CDR3 DNA sequence: TGCGCCAGCCTTTCAGACGTATACGAGCAGTACTTC. This codes for CASLSDVYEQYF. J is TRBJ2-7 and V is TRBV5-1, with D unresolved. Deletions cut 7 bases from V and 4 bases from J, with 12 bases between. Germline CDR1 SGHRS, CDR2 YFSETQ. This CDR3 has 12 residues.

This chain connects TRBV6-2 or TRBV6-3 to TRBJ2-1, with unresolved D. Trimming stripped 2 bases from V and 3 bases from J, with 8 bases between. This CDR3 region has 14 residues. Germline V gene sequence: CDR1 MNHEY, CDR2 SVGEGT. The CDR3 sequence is CASSYGVRYNEQFF. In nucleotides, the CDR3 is TGTGCCAGCAGTTACGGGGTTCGCTACAATGAGCAGTTCTTC.

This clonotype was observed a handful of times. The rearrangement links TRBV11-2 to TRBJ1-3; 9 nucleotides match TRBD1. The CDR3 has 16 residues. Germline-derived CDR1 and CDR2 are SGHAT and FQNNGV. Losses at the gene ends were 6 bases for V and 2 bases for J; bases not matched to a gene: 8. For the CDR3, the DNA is TGTGCCAGCAGGCGAGACAGGGGGAGACCTGGAAACACCATATATTTT. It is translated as CASRRDRGRPGNTIYF.

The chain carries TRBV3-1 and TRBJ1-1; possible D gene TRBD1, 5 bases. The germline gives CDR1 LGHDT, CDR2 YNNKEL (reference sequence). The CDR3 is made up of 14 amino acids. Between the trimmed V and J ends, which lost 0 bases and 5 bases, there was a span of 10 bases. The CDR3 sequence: CASSQESGRTEAFF. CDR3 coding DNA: TGTGCCAGCAGCCAAGAGTCGGGGCGTACTGAAGCTTTCTTT.

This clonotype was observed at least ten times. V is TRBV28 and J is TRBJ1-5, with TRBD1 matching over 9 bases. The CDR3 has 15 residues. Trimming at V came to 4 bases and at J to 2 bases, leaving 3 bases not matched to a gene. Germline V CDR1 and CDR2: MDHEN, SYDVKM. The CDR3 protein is CASSSTGGRNQPQHF. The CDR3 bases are TGTGCCAGCAGTTCGACAGGGGGTCGCAATCAGCCCCAGCATTTT.

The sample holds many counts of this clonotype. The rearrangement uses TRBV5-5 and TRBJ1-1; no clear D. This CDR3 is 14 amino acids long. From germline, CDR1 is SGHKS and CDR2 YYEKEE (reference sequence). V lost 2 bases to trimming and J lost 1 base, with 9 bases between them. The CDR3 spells CASSLRGANTEAFF. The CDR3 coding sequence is TGTGCCAGCAGCTTACGGGGTGCGAACACTGAAGCTTTCTTT.